These 23 T cell receptor beta chains originate from one sample sequenced in a study of shared clonotypes between healthy human individuals. Generated by immunoSEQ multiplex PCR, the TCRdb table keeps only in-frame clones and is missing some. The table includes about 2 million clones, approximately 94% detected once. Naive CD8 cells lacked CD45RO, underwent positive selection for CCR7 and left out terminally differentiated effector memory CD45RA+ cells. Sequenced sample: naive CD8+ T cells sorted from blood. The source is a man between 18 and 29 years old in good health.

V is TRBV5-6 and J is TRBJ2-4; D gene uncertain. From germline, CDR1 is SGHDT and CDR2 YYEEEE. V dropped 3 bases and J dropped 0 bases, with 16 bases sitting between them. This CDR3 is built from 17 residues. This CDR3 reads CASSSINDLLAKNIQYF. CDR3 nucleotides: TGTGCCAGCAGCTCAATAAATGACCTGCTAGCCAAAAACATTCAGTACTTC.

The chain couples TRBV15 to TRBJ2-1, with TRBD2 identical over 8 bases. The CDR3 length is 15 residues. From germline, CDR1 is LNHNV and CDR2 YYDKDF (reference sequence). V lost 3 bases and J lost 9; bases outside the gene matches: 10. The CDR3 reads CATSSTSGPRGEQFF. CDR3 coding DNA: TGTGCCACCAGCAGCACTAGCGGTCCCCGGGGTGAGCAGTTCTTC.

The V call is TRBV18, the J call TRBJ2-2; D is uncertain. The V gene's germline CDR1 is KGHSH and CDR2 LQKENI. The V end was cut by 3 bases, the J end by 0 bases, with 5 bases between. This CDR3 is 14 amino acids long. Here the CDR3 reads CASSPWANTGELFF. The CDR3 DNA follows: TGTGCCAGCTCACCTTGGGCGAACACCGGGGAGCTGTTTTTT.

The chain has TRBV7-9 and TRBJ2-3, with unresolved D. This CDR3 contains 14 residues. The germline gives CDR1 SEHNR, CDR2 FQNEAQ (reference sequence). V was pared by 8 bases and J by 2 bases, with 14 bases between. The CDR3 DNA is TGTGCCAGCTTGCCTGGCACTTCCACAGATACGCAGTATTTT. Its translation: CASLPGTSTDTQYF.

The rearrangement links TRBV14 to TRBJ2-7; 7 nucleotides agree with TRBD1. J gave up 7 bases and V 2 bases, and 8 bases lay outside the gene matches. CDR1 SGHDN and CDR2 FVKESK come from the germline V gene. This CDR3 spans 14 amino acids. Here the CDR3 DNA reads TGTGCCAGCAGCCAAATACACAGGGGTCGGGAGCAGTACTTC. Residues: CASSQIHRGREQYF.

To note about this clone: At one boundary the junction diverges from the germline segment, which might be a read error. The chain carries TRBV7-7 and TRBJ2-5, with TRBD1 identical over 12 bases. The length of the CDR3 is 15 residues. The germline V gene has CDR1 SSHAT and CDR2 FNYEAQ (reference sequence). For the CDR3, the DNA is TGTGCTAGCAGCTTAGCTGGGACAGGGGGCGAGACCCAGTACTTC. Translation gives CASSLAGTGGETQYF. The full variable domain, with the rest looked up from reference TRBV7-7 and TRBJ2-5, is GAGVSQSPRYKVTKRGQDVTLRCDPISSHATLYWYQQALGQGPEFLTYFNYEAQPDKSGLPSDRFSAERPEGSISTLTIQRTEQRDSAMYRCASSLAGTGGETQYFGPGTRLLVL.

The chain recombines TRBV6-1 with TRBJ1-1; maybe TRBD1 (6 bases). The V and J ends lost 5 bases and 4 bases respectively, with 17 bases between them. The CDR3 runs 15 residues. Germline CDR1 MNHNS, CDR2 SASEGT. CDR3: CASSFQGIGSTEAFF. The CDR3 DNA follows: TGTGCCAGCAGTTTTCAGGGGATAGGGAGCACTGAAGCTTTCTTT.

V is TRBV5-6 and J is TRBJ2-5; TRBD2 matches 9 bases. V shed 0 bases and J 4 bases; nucleotides not matched to a gene: 4. The CDR3 runs 15 residues. Per germline, CDR1 SGHDT and CDR2 YYEEEE. The CDR3 sequence: CASSLASGIGETQYF. In nucleotides, the CDR3 is TGTGCCAGCAGCTTGGCTAGCGGGATAGGAGAGACCCAGTACTTC. Filled out from reference TRBV5-6 and TRBJ2-5, the complete variable domain reads DAGVTQSPTHLIKTRGQQVTLRCSPKSGHDTVSWYQQALGQGPQFIFQYYEEEERQRGNFPDRFSGHQFPNYSSELNVNALLLGDSALYLCASSLASGIGETQYFGPGTRLLVL.

This clone was found once. Other DNA sequences in the sample encode the same CDR3. This chain joins TRBV27 and TRBJ2-7; D is undetermined. The CDR3 is made up of 14 amino acids. Germline V gene data show CDR1 as MNHEY and CDR2 as SMNVEV (reference sequence). The V gene lost 2 bases and the J gene lost 1 base, with 9 bases spanning the gap. CDR3 coding DNA: TGTGCCAGCAGTTTAATAGGCAGATCCTACGAGCAGTACTTC. Residues: CASSLIGRSYEQYF.

Points on this clone: Other DNA variants within this sample encode the same CDR3. The rearrangement uses TRBV9 and TRBJ2-7; TRBD1 might be the D (6 bases). Germline assignment: CDR1 SGDLS and CDR2 YYNGEE. The CDR3 has 13 amino acids. V shed 2 bases and J shed 2 bases, with 8 bases lying between them. CDR3 sequence (DNA): TGTGCCAGCAGCGTGGACAGTACCTACGAGCAGTACTTC. This sequence encodes CASSVDSTYEQYF.

This clone occurred once. The sample holds other DNA sequences that translate to the same CDR3. The rearrangement links TRBV5-1 to TRBJ2-7; 8 positions match TRBD2. The CDR3 runs 15 residues. V trimming: 0 bases; J trimming: 1 base; junction bases outside the gene matches: 3. Germline V gene sequence: CDR1 SGHRS, CDR2 YFSETQ. CDR3 protein: CASSLALAGSYEQYF. The DNA of the CDR3 is TGCGCCAGCAGCTTGGCCCTAGCGGGTTCCTACGAGCAGTACTTC.

The V and J genes are TRBV19 and TRBJ1-5, with 7 bases fitting TRBD1. V shed 3 bases, J shed 8 bases, and the junction held 7 bases outside the gene matches. This CDR3 is 14 amino acids long. Germline V gene sequence: CDR1 LNHDA, CDR2 SQIVND (reference sequence). In DNA form, the CDR3 reads TGTGCCAGTAGTATTGACAGGGTAGTGGAGCCCCAGCATTTT. Its protein is CASSIDRVVEPQHF. Full variable domain (outside the CDR3, taken from reference TRBV19 and TRBJ1-5): DGGITQSPKYLFRKEGQNVTLSCEQNLNHDAMYWYRQDPGQGLRLIYYSQIVNDFQKGDIAEGYSVSREKKESFPLTVTSAQKNPTAFYLCASSIDRVVEPQHFGDGTRLSIL.

The V call is TRBV7-9, the J call TRBJ1-1; D unresolved. The germline V gene encodes CDR1 SEHNR and CDR2 FQNEAQ (reference sequence). Trimming pared 3 bases from V and 3 bases from J, leaving 11 bases between. The CDR3 has 14 residues. The CDR3 bases are TGTGCCAGCAGCTTGCCGGGTGGCTACACTGAAGCTTTCTTT. This encodes CASSLPGGYTEAFF.

This chain joins TRBV11-2 and TRBJ2-7; 7 nucleotides align to TRBD1. Germline CDR1 SGHAT, CDR2 FQNNGV. The CDR3 loop spans 19 amino acids. The V and J ends lost 3 bases and 0 bases, in that order; junction bases with no gene match: 17. The CDR3 bases are TGTGCCAGCAGCTTCCGCCTAGGACAGGCAATCCGGGACTCCTACGAGCAGTACTTC. Residues: CASSFRLGQAIRDSYEQYF.

The V gene is TRBV5-1, the J gene TRBJ1-1, with D maybe TRBD1 (6 bases). Germline values: CDR1 SGHRS, CDR2 YFSETQ. Trimming shortened V by 0 bases and J by 4 bases, and 13 bases separated the two germline ends. The CDR3 consists of 15 residues. The CDR3 protein is CASSLVGGLSTEAFF. In nucleotides, the CDR3 is TGCGCCAGCAGCTTGGTAGGGGGGCTGAGCACTGAAGCTTTCTTT.

The chain is built from TRBV28 and TRBJ2-6; D unclear. The V end lost 4 bases, the J end lost 1 base, and 8 bases lay between the germline ends. This CDR3 is 15 amino acids long. From germline, CDR1 is MDHEN and CDR2 SYDVKM. CDR3 DNA: TGTGCCAGCAGTTCCCCACCATCTGGGGCCAACGTCCTGACTTTC. Its protein product is CASSSPPSGANVLTF.

The rearrangement joins TRBV19 to TRBJ2-1; D uncertain. Germline assignment: CDR1 LNHDA and CDR2 SQIVND (reference sequence). Trimming took off 4 bases at V and 0 bases at J, with 10 bases between the two ends. CDR3 length: 15 amino acids. The CDR3 region is CASSNIPLSYNEQFF. In nucleotides, the CDR3 is TGTGCCAGTAGTAATATCCCACTCTCCTACAATGAGCAGTTCTTC.

This chain links TRBV4-1 with TRBJ2-7, with D tentatively TRBD2 (5 bases). The V end was cut by 1 base, the J end by 7 bases, with 17 bases between. The germline CDR1 and CDR2 sequences are MGHRA and YSYEKL. The CDR3 totals 15 residues. CDR3 bases: TGCGCCAGCAGCCAAGTCTCGGGGTTGGTGAGGGAGCAGTACTTC. Residues: CASSQVSGLVREQYF.

V and J are TRBV20-1 and TRBJ2-3, with no clear D. Germline-derived CDR1 and CDR2 are DFQATT and SNEGSKA (reference sequence). The CDR3 is 9 residues long. V was cut by 7 bases and J by 4 bases, with 3 bases left in between. CDR3 bases: TGCAGTGGGCCAGATACGCAGTATTTT. Protein product: CSGPDTQYF.

The V call is TRBV2, the J call TRBJ2-1, with D perhaps TRBD1 (6 bases). V lost 7 bases, J lost 5 bases, and 12 bases lay in between. Germline V gives CDR1 SNHLY, CDR2 FYNNEI. The CDR3 is made up of 13 amino acids. Here the CDR3 DNA reads TGTGCCAGCACCGTGACAGGAGACAATGAGCAGTTCTTC. Its protein product is CASTVTGDNEQFF.

The CDR3 protein is CAISTWSSYEQYF. DNA for the CDR3: TGTGCCATAAGTACATGGTCCTCCTACGAGCAGTACTTC. The V gene is TRBV2, the J gene TRBJ2-7; D ambiguous. The CDR3 sequence is 13 residues long. Looked up from germline, CDR1 is SNHLY and CDR2 is FYNNEI. The V end lost 10 bases, the J end lost 0 bases, and 13 bases lay between the germline ends.

Note on this clone: Other DNA sequences in the sample encode the same CDR3. This rearrangement joins TRBV7-9 to TRBJ1-1, with D unclear. This CDR3 is built from 13 residues. From germline, CDR1 is SEHNR and CDR2 FQNEAQ (reference sequence). V was shortened by 2 bases and J by 5 bases, with 9 bases between the two germline ends. The CDR3 DNA reads as TGTGCCAGCAGCTTATCGGGGTCTACTGAAGCTTTCTTT. This codes for CASSLSGSTEAFF.

The chain uses TRBV11-2 and TRBJ2-3; 9 nucleotides match TRBD1. The CDR3 runs to 14 residues. CDR1 and CDR2 from the germline V gene are SGHAT and FQNNGV. V trimming: 4 bases; J trimming: 6 bases; junction bases outside the gene matches: 5. The CDR3 sequence: CASSSGTGMDTQYF. The DNA of the CDR3 is TGTGCCAGCAGCTCGGGGACAGGGATGGATACGCAGTATTTT.